The present entry profiles one T cell receptor (beta chain) with its context. Memory CD4+ T cells were sorted as CD4+CD45RO+CD25- cells. From the 5' RACE reads, TCRdb called clonotypes with MiXCR, one entry per CDR3 protein. The data contain 35,000 to 50,000 distinct CDR3 sequences, roughly 30% of them seen just once; the ten biggest clones take up approximately 4.1%. Germline V gene sequence: CDR1 SGHRS, CDR2 YFSETQ. The CDR3 totals 14 residues. V dropped 4 bases and J dropped 3 bases, with 13 bases sitting between them. Sequencing was done on a sample of tumor-infiltrating memory CD4+ T cells sorted from the breast tumor. The subset is: memory CD4+ T cells, CD4+CD45RO+CD25-. The receptor was isolated from a female donor with breast cancer. The chain couples TRBV5-1 to TRBJ1-2; D may be TRBD1 (6 bases). This CDR3 reads CASSLFAGDYGYTF. In DNA, the CDR3 is TGCGCCAGCAGCCTGTTCGCAGGGGACTATGGCTACACCTTC.